This TCR beta chain was identified during a study of cytomegalovirus exposure and HLA in healthy donors. At the level of the study: Samples from HLA-typed donors yielded 85 million to 95 million unique TCRs in an early data release.

PCR primers comprised 60 Vbeta and 13 Jbeta primers. This table comes from immunoSEQ multiplex PCR, and its TCRdb copy is limited to in-frame clones, with some not included. Altogether around 180,000 clones are present, over 75% being singletons, with the ten largest covering less than 2%. This clone was detected once. What it binds is unknown. The ends were cut back, 6 bases at V and 3 bases at J, with 10 bases in the middle. The germline gives CDR1 MNHNY, CDR2 SVGAGI (reference sequence). The CDR3 extends over 13 amino acids. The study, taken as a whole, reports: Owing to their indistinguishability, certain V segments, notably TRBV6-2 and TRBV6-3, were excluded. TCR beta chains associated with HLA were, in a later analysis, more clonally expanded than equally common others.

The chain uses TRBV6-6 and TRBJ2-3; tentative D call: TRBD1 (5 bases). The TCR was taken from a man between 18 and 35 years old in good health and CMV-seronegative. Sequenced sample: PBMCs. The CDR3 is CASSLTGTDTQYF. The CDR3 DNA follows: TGTGCCAGCAGCCTTACAGGAACAGATACGCAGTATTTT.